A single sample is the source of the 13 T cell receptor beta chains below, sequenced in a study of blood T cell repertoires in COVID-19 (TCRdb year 2020). The method behind the library was the immunoSEQ multiplex PCR assay. In TCRdb, the immuneACCESS table is reduced to in-frame sequences with V and J assigned. These tables do not hold every clone; where another copy was compared, an unresolved V gene accounts for under half, and the others remain unexplained. This sample is represented by about 130,000 clones; approximately 80% of them were singletons. The top ten clonotypes cover about an eighth of the sample. The source material was peripheral blood. The source of these receptors is a man aged 55 to 70 with acute or convalescent COVID-19.

The chain recombines TRBV7-3 with TRBJ2-1; TRBD2 agrees at 7 bases. Trimming removed 4 bases from V and 1 base from J; junction bases left unmatched: 7. Germline CDR1 and CDR2: SGHTA and FQGTGA. This CDR3 spans 16 amino acids. The CDR3, as DNA: TGTGCCAGCAGCTACGATAGCGGGCCGTCCTACAATGAGCAGTTCTTC. It yields the protein CASSYDSGPSYNEQFF.

J is TRBJ2-2 and V is TRBV5-4; 10 bases match TRBD1. Germline-derived CDR1 and CDR2 are SGHNT and YYREEE (reference sequence). The CDR3 sequence is 18 residues long. The ends lost 4 bases at V and 5 bases at J; junction bases unmatched: 14. CDR3 bases: TGTGCCAGCAGCCCGGCGGGGACAGGGGTGGGGACTACCGGGGAGCTGTTTTTT. Translating gives CASSPAGTGVGTTGELFF.

The J gene is TRBJ1-4, the V gene TRBV5-1; the match to TRBD1 covers 7 bases. From germline, CDR1 is SGHRS and CDR2 YFSETQ. Germline trimming cut 0 bases from V and 3 bases from J; bases unmatched to any gene: 2. This CDR3 is built from 15 residues. CDR3 sequence reads: CASSLGQGANEKLFF. The CDR3 DNA reads as TGCGCCAGCAGCTTGGGACAGGGCGCTAATGAAAAACTGTTTTTT.

V usage is TRBV11-2 and J usage is TRBJ2-3; the match to TRBD2 covers 13 bases. The trim removed 1 base at V and 3 bases at J, leaving 1 base unmatched. Germline V gene sequence: CDR1 SGHAT, CDR2 FQNNGV. The CDR3 runs 16 residues. The CDR3 nucleotides read TGTGCCAGCAGCTTAGTACTAGCGGGAGGGACAGATACGCAGTATTTT. Residues: CASSLVLAGGTDTQYF. Using reference TRBV11-2 and TRBJ2-3 for the parts outside the CDR3, the full variable domain is EAGVAQSPRYKIIEKRQSVAFWCNPISGHATLYWYQQILGQGPKLLIQFQNNGVVDDSQLPKDRFSAERLKGVDSTLKIQPAKLEDSAVYLCASSLVLAGGTDTQYFGPGTRLTVL.

The chain employs TRBV14 and TRBJ2-5, with 13 positions matching TRBD2. The V segment lost 4 bases and the J segment 2 bases; nucleotides outside the gene matches: 7. The CDR3 length is 17 residues. Germline V gene data show CDR1 as SGHDN and CDR2 as FVKESK. The CDR3 sequence is CASSLRLAGGWQETQYF. CDR3 DNA sequence: TGTGCCAGCAGCCTACGACTAGCGGGAGGTTGGCAAGAGACCCAGTACTTC. Using reference TRBV14 and TRBJ2-5 for the parts outside the CDR3, the full variable domain is EAGVTQFPSHSVIEKGQTVTLRCDPISGHDNLYWYRRVMGKEIKFLLHFVKESKQDESGMPNNRFLAERTGGTYSTLKVQPAELEDSGVYFCASSLRLAGGWQETQYFGPGTRLLVL.

This clone was observed a single time. The same CDR3 arises from other DNA sequences in this sample as well. The rearrangement links TRBV28 to TRBJ1-1; no definite D call. Per the germline V gene, CDR1 is MDHEN and CDR2 is SYDVKM. This CDR3 is built from 13 residues. V was trimmed by 2 bases and J by 1 base, leaving 5 bases between them. CDR3 nucleotides: TGTGCCAGCAGTTTAACGGGGAACACTGAAGCTTTCTTT. Protein product: CASSLTGNTEAFF.

This chain connects TRBV6-6 to TRBJ2-1, with D hard to call. The CDR3 runs 14 residues. CDR1 is MNHNY, CDR2 SVGAGI, per germline (reference sequence). Trimming left V 2 bases short and J 5 bases short, with 10 bases between. CDR3: CASSYGRGDNEQFF. The DNA for the CDR3 is TGTGCCAGCAGTTACGGCCGAGGAGACAATGAGCAGTTCTTC.

The chain employs TRBV19 and TRBJ2-7, with 8 bases lining up with TRBD1. V lost 3 bases to trimming and J lost 7 bases; unmatched junction nucleotides: 5. The CDR3 has 13 amino acids. Germline V gene data show CDR1 as LNHDA and CDR2 as SQIVND (reference sequence). CDR3: CASSIQGAREQYF. DNA for the CDR3: TGTGCCAGTAGTATCCAGGGGGCTCGAGAGCAGTACTTC.

The chain joins TRBV10-1 to TRBJ2-3; 9 bases agree with TRBD2. Trimming cost V 0 bases and J 7 bases; bases outside gene matches: 5. There are 15 residues in the CDR3. Germline V lookup: CDR1 WNHNN, CDR2 SYGVQD (reference sequence). The CDR3 spells CASSESSGSSNTQYF. CDR3 in DNA: TGCGCCAGCAGTGAGTCTAGCGGGAGTTCGAATACGCAGTATTTT.

V usage is TRBV9 and J usage is TRBJ2-3; 10 bases are shared with TRBD2. With 2 bases clipped from V and 0 bases from J, the junction kept 6 bases outside the gene matches. Germline V gene data show CDR1 as SGDLS and CDR2 as YYNGEE. CDR3 length: 17 residues. CDR3 bases: TGTGCCAGCAGCGTCGCCCGGACTAGCGGAAGCACAGATACGCAGTATTTT. Translation: CASSVARTSGSTDTQYF.

The gene calls are TRBV19 and TRBJ1-5, with D perhaps matching TRBD1 (5 bases). This CDR3 region has 14 residues. Trimming shortened V by 9 bases and J by 4 bases, and 16 bases separated the two germline ends. Per the germline V gene, CDR1 is LNHDA and CDR2 is SQIVND (reference sequence). In DNA, the CDR3 is TGTGCCAGCACAAAGCTTGGGGGGAATCAGCCCCAGCATTTT. This codes for CASTKLGGNQPQHF.

The rearrangement links TRBV5-1 to TRBJ2-7; 9 positions agree with TRBD2. CDR1 and CDR2 from the germline V gene are SGHRS and YFSETQ. V shed 4 bases and J 3 bases; nucleotides not matched to a gene: 5. The CDR3 consists of 14 residues. The DNA of the CDR3 is TGCGCCAGCAGCATCGCGGGGGGGAACTACGAGCAGTACTTC. This translates into CASSIAGGNYEQYF.

The chain has TRBV30 and TRBJ2-1; 11 nucleotides line up with TRBD2. The V gene end was trimmed by 0 bases and the J gene end by 8 bases; junction bases not matched to a gene: 9. CDR3 length: 16 amino acids. Germline V CDR1 and CDR2: GTSNPN, SVGIG (reference sequence). The CDR3 DNA reads TGTGCCTGGAGTGTAGGATTGACTAGCGGGATGGATGAGCAGTTCTTC. Translated: CAWSVGLTSGMDEQFF.